The clone carrying this T cell receptor beta chain has only one observation. The data were obtained in a study of metastatic and nonmetastatic thyroid tumors. Germline V lookup: CDR1 SGHRS, CDR2 YFSETQ. V was shortened by 4 bases and J by 5 bases, with 9 bases between the two germline ends. The CDR3 is made up of 12 amino acids. Using MiXCR, TCRdb re-called clones from the PCR reads. The table has about 23,000 clones, about 25% seen once. Not a single patient had been given any form of treatment at any point before undergoing thyroid surgery. The material sequenced was tumor tissue. The TCR originated in a female donor with papillary thyroid cancer or a benign thyroid nodule (not recorded which). Some clones in this sample may be carry-over from other donors' samples. The chain employs TRBV5-1 and TRBJ1-2, with D hard to call. CDR3 region: CASSGSVYGYTF. CDR3 DNA sequence: TGCGCCAGCAGCGGATCCGTTTATGGCTACACCTTC.